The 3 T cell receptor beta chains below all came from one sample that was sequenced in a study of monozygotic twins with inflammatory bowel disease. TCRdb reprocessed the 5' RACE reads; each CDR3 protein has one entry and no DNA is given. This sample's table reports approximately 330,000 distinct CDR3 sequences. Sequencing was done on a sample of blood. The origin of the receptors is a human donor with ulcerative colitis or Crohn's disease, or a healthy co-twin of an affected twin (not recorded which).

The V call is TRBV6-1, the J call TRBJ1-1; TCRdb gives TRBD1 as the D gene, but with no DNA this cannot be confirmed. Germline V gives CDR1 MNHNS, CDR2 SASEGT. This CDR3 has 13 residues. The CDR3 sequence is CASSGTAWTEAFF.

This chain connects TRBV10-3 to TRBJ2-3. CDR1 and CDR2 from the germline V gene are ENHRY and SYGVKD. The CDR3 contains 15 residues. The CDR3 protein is CAISAGYTRADTQYF.

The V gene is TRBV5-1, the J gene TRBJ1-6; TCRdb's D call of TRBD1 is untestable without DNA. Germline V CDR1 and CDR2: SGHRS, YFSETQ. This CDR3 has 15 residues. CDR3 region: CASSLDPGQNSPLHF.